This record covers a single T cell receptor (beta chain). The antigen is undetermined. Within a library made for alpha chains, this beta chain is off target, and its count is uninformative. In TCRdb, the 5' RACE reads were re-called with MiXCR into one record per CDR3 protein. The sample yields about 19,000 distinct CDR3 sequences, approximately 10% seen once. Indicated time point: sample taken at primary tumor resection. Donors were 72 untreated early-stage non-small cell lung cancer patients. Sequencing was performed on whole RNA extracted from tumor and nontumor lung tissue, or from frozen PBMC, and the material was left unsorted. V shed 1 base, J shed 12 bases, and the junction held 12 bases outside the gene matches. CDR3 length: 15 amino acids. Germline lookup yields CDR1 SQVTM and CDR2 ANQGSEA. This sample was included in a study of spatial heterogeneity in lung cancer. Study-level information: Strongly correlated with TCR transcript counts in tumor regions was a T cell module score, which was a transcriptional module score calculated from matched bulk RNA-seq.

Study-wide findings and caveats: Mutation counts in tumors were tracked by counts of expanded intratumoral alpha and beta TCRs.

This TCR derives from a female donor with early-stage non-small cell lung cancer. The sample was lung tumor tissue, taken at surgery. The V and J genes are TRBV29-1 and TRBJ2-6, with 7 bases that match TRBD1. This CDR3 is CSVEAQGGQRGVLTF. CDR3 DNA sequence: TGCAGCGTTGAAGCCCAAGGGGGACAGAGGGGCGTCCTGACTTTC.